Given below is one T cell receptor beta chain in context. Its antigen is undetermined. What was sequenced were expressed TCRB transcripts, since all of the isolated RNA had been reverse transcribed. Here immunoSEQ multiplex PCR was the method, and the copy in TCRdb shows in-frame clones only, minus some. The data contain around 430,000 clones, around 30% of them seen just once; the ten biggest clones take up around 0.065%. CDR3 length: 13 amino acids. The germline CDR1 and CDR2 sequences are SGDLS and YYNGEE. This sample was taken from a study of beta chain features in type 1 diabetes. General study results and limits: The similarity of naive, central memory and Treg TCRB repertoires appeared greater among patients than among healthy donors.

Using CD45RO/CCR7/CD25/CD127/CD95/CD27, CD4+ naive, central memory, regulatory and stem cell-like memory cells were sorted. The TCR was taken from a man aged 18 to 30 in good health. The chain has TRBV9 and TRBJ2-5, with D hard to call. The J call may be wrong; the DNA end is better matched by TRBJ2-7. The sequenced sample was naive CD4+ T cells from blood. CDR3: CASSVGVAYEQYF. The DNA of the CDR3 is TGTGCCAGCAGCGTAGGGGTGGCCTACGAGCAGTACTTC.